This T cell receptor (beta chain) was identified in a study of radiotherapy plus CTLA-4 blockade in lung cancer (dated by TCRdb to the late 2010s). Describing the broader study: Objective responses were observed in 18% of enrolled patients, and disease control was achieved in around 30%. The paper as a whole reports these results and caveats: After treatment with radiotherapy and ipilimumab, TCR clones that came from tumors expanded in the peripheral blood. Increased serum interferon-beta after radiation, together with early dynamic changes in blood T cell clones, were reported to be the strongest predictors of response.

In the case of this clone: Its antigen is currently not known. Base-call qualities are not available, and no considerably larger clone is one nucleotide away.

The germline V gene (reference sequence) sets CDR1 to MNHEY and CDR2 to SMNVEV. Spanning cysteine to phenylalanine, the CDR3 consists of 13 amino acids. CDR3 DNA only is kept here, 39 bases in frame from base 1. Trimming removed 5 bases from V and 3 bases from J, leaving 9 bases between the germline ends. The study tested focal radiation therapy combined with CTLA-4 blockade (ipilimumab) in patients with chemo-refractory metastatic non-small-cell lung cancer. The protocol used for the library was the immunoSEQ multiplex PCR assay. TCRdb re-hosts the immuneACCESS table, in-frame sequences only. Its copies lack some clones; in the studies checked, an unresolved V gene accounts for under half of them, and the cause for the rest is not known. This sample has about 100,000 clones in its table, and 83% of those were observed once. The ten largest clonotypes hold roughly 0.84% of the sample.

The material sequenced was peripheral blood, taken from a patient treated with radiotherapy plus ipilimumab. The V and J segments used are TRBV27 and TRBJ2-3; confidence is insufficient to name the D gene. The receptor was derived from a human donor with non-small cell lung cancer who had stable disease on radiotherapy plus ipilimumab. The CDR3 protein: CASSRKLTDTQYF. The DNA sequence is TGTGCCAGCAGTCGAAAACTAACAGATACGCAGTATTTT.